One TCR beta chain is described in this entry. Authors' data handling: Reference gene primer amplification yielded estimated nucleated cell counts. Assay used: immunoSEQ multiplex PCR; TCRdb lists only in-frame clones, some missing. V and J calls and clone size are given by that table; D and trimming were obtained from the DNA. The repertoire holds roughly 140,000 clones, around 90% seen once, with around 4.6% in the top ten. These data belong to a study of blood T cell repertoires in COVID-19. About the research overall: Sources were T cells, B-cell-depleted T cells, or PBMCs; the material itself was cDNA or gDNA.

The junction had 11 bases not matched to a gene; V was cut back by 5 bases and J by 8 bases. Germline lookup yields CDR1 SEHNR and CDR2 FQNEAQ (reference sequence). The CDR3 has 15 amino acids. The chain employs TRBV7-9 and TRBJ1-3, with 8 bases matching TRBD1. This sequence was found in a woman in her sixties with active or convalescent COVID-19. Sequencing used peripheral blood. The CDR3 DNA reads TGTGCCAGCAGCAGCGACTCAGGGGGCAGGGACACCATATATTTT. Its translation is CASSSDSGGRDTIYF.